The TCR beta chain under discussion was sequenced for a study of beta chain features in type 1 diabetes. The study, taken as a whole, reports: Moderate yet significant TCRB CDR3 shortening was seen in Type 1 diabetes patients in all four CD4+ subsets. Naive, central memory and regulatory TCRB repertoires appeared more similar among patients than healthy donors.

The V end lost 3 bases, the J end lost 6 bases, and 12 bases lay between the germline ends. Per germline, CDR1 MNHNY and CDR2 SVGAGI (reference sequence). This CDR3 has 14 amino acids. Isolated RNA was reverse transcribed in full, so expressed TCRB transcripts were sequenced. Profiled with immunoSEQ multiplex PCR; TCRdb holds only in-frame clones, not every one. Among a few hundred thousand clones listed, about 11% were seen once. This clone was seen a few times. Its antigen is currently unknown. The rearrangement links TRBV6-6 to TRBJ1-5; unclear D gene. Material for sequencing was naive CD4+ T cells from blood. This receptor was identified in a woman in her 30s in good health. The DNA of the CDR3 is TGTGCCAGCAGTTATTCCCGGCGCGGTCAGCCCCAGCATTTT. It yields the protein CASSYSRRGQPQHF.